This paragraph reports one T cell receptor (beta chain). Its antigen is not identified. This record belongs to a study of T cell responses to AZD1222 COVID-19 vaccine. Across the study: Researchers grouped second doses given at about 4 or about 12 weeks into one pool. Study observations and caveats: CD4 TCRs associated with vaccination spanned spike, dominating at 160-218 and 743-854. The sample set comprised mostly white British donors with more females, and clonal diversity was possibly underestimated. Two doses of AZD1222 preceded a rise in Spike-specific TCR breadth and depth.

TCRdb's table, derived via immunoSEQ multiplex PCR, lists solely in-frame clones and lacks some. In the table there are approximately 180,000 clones, just under 90% of which are singletons. With V trimmed by 6 bases and J by 1 base, 3 bases remained unmatched. This CDR3 region has 14 residues. The germline CDR1 and CDR2 sequences are KGHSH and LQKENI. This clonotype was obtained from an adult in good health. The chain uses TRBV18 and TRBJ1-5; 7 positions match TRBD1. The sequencing here drew on peripheral blood, taken on day 0 of AZD1222 vaccination. CDR3 nucleotides: TGTGCCAGCTCCCCGGACAGGAGCAATCAGCCCCAGCATTTT. Protein product: CASSPDRSNQPQHF.